The sequence of this TCR beta chain was determined in a study of T-cell memory formation after mild COVID-19. One entry per CDR3 protein, called by TCRdb with MiXCR from the 5' RACE reads. In the table there are roughly 310,000 distinct CDR3 sequences, around a sixth of which are singletons. Turning to this clonotype: Its specificity is not known.

The V and J ends lost 4 bases and 5 bases respectively, with 11 bases between them. Germline assignment: CDR1 MGHRA and CDR2 YSYEKL. This CDR3 spans 13 amino acids. Study-wide points: Day 15 to 85 contracting clones showed balanced CD4/CD8; later expanders leaned CD4+.

This sequence was found in a man between 18 and 35 years old who had mild COVID-19 (a few samples of this study predate the infection). Cell type and time point are not known. Sequencing was performed on PBMCs or a T cell subset sorted from them (not recorded which). The genes are TRBV4-1 and TRBJ1-1; D is possibly TRBD1 (5 bases). The DNA for the CDR3 is TGCGCCAGCAGCCGCGGAGGGGAAACTGAAGCTTTCTTT. It is translated as CASSRGGETEAFF.